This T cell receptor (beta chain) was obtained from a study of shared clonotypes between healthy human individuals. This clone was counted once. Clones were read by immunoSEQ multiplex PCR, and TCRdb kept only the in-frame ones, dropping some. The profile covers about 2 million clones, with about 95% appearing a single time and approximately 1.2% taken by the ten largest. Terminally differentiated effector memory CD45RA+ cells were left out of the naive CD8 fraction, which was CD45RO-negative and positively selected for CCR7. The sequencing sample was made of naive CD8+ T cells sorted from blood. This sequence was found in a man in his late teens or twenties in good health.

The CDR3 DNA reads as TGTGCCAGCAGTTTCCAGGCCGACTATGGCTACACCTTC. It translates to CASSFQADYGYTF. J is TRBJ1-2 and V is TRBV28; D call uncertain. The CDR3 sequence is 13 residues long. V was shortened by 3 bases and J by 3 bases, with 8 bases between the two germline ends. Germline CDR1 MDHEN, CDR2 SYDVKM.